This T cell receptor beta chain was found in a study of T cell changes during pregnancy in multiple sclerosis. This CDR3 region has 13 residues. Germline CDR1 reads MNHEY; CDR2 reads SVGAGI. Trimming removed 5 bases at V and 5 bases at J, with 11 bases between. The protocol was immunoSEQ multiplex PCR, while the TCRdb copy is restricted to in-frame clones and leaves out a portion. The sample lists fewer than 25,000 clones, more than 75% occurring once. The chain recombines TRBV6-5 with TRBJ2-3, with D possibly TRBD2 on 5 matching bases. The sequence derives from a female donor in good health, enrolled as a control in a pregnancy study. The input for sequencing was CD4+ T cells from peripheral blood mononuclear cells, taken in the second trimester of pregnancy. The CDR3 bases are TGTGCCAGCAGTGGAGGAAATTTAGATACGCAGTATTTT. It codes for CASSGGNLDTQYF.